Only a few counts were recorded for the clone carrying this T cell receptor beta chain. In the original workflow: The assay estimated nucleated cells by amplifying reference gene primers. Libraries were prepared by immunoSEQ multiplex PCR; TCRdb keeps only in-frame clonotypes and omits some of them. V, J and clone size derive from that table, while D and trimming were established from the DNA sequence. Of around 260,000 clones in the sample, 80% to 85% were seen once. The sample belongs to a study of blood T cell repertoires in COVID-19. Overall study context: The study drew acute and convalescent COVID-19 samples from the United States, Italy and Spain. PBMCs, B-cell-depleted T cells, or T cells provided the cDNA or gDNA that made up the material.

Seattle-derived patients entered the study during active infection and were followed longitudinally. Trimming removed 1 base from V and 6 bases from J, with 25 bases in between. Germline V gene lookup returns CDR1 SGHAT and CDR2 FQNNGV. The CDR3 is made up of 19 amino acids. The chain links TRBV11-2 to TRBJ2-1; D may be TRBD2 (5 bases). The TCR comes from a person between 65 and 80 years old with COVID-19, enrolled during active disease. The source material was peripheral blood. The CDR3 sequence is CASSLGPLKTRSPGNEQFF. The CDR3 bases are TGTGCCAGCAGCTTAGGCCCCCTCAAAACTAGATCACCGGGCAATGAGCAGTTCTTC.